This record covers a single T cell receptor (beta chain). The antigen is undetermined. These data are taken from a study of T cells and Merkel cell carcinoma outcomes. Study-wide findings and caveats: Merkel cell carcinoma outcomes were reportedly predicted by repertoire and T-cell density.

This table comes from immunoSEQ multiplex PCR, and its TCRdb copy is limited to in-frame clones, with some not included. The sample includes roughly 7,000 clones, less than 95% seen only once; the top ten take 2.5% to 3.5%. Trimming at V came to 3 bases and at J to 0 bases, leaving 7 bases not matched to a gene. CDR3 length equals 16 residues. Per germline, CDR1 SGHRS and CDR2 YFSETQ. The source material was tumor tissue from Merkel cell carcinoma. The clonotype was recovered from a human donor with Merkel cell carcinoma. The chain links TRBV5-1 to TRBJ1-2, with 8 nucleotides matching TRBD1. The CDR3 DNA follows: TGCGCCAGCAGCTCCACCGGGACAGGACCTAACTATGGCTACACCTTC. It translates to CASSSTGTGPNYGYTF.